This TCR beta chain was obtained from a study of cytomegalovirus exposure and HLA in healthy donors. Study at large: Earlier work reported 100 million or so unique TCR beta sequences from about 180 million T cells. Whole-study results and caveats: Researchers reported that a few CMV-associated chains were confirmed in vitro as CMV antigen-specific.

The CDR3 contains 11 residues. The germline V gene has CDR1 MNHEY and CDR2 SVGAGI. Trimming removed 8 bases at V and 3 bases at J, with 5 bases between. Primers included in the PCR were 60 Vbeta and 13 Jbeta primers. The protocol was immunoSEQ multiplex PCR, while the TCRdb copy is restricted to in-frame clones and leaves out a portion. The table has about 150,000 clones, 70% to 80% seen once. Points on this clone: Its matching antigen is unknown.

Material for sequencing was PBMCs. The V call is TRBV6-5, the J call TRBJ2-1; D remains ambiguous. The TCR comes from a man aged 25-45 years in good health and CMV-seropositive. DNA for the CDR3: TGTGCCAGCGAGAACTACAATGAGCAGTTCTTC. It is translated as CASENYNEQFF.